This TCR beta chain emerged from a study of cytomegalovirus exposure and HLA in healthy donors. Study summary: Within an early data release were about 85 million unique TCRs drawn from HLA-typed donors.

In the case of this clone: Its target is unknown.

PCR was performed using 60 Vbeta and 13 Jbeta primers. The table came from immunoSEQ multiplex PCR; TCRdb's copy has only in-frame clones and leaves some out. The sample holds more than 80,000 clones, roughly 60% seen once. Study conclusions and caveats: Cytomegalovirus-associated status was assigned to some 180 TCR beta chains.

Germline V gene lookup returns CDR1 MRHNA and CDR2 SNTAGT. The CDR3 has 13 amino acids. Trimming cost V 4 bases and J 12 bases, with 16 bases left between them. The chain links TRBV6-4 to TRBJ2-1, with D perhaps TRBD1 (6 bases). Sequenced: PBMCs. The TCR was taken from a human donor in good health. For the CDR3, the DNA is TGTGCCAGCAGTGGATCCACCGGGACAACGCAGTTCTTC. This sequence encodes CASSGSTGTTQFF.